This T cell receptor (beta chain) was sequenced for a study of blood T cell repertoires in COVID-19. In germline, CDR1 is MDHEN, CDR2 SYDVKM. The ends lost 3 bases at V and 1 base at J; junction bases unmatched: 2. This CDR3 has 15 residues. The method was immunoSEQ multiplex PCR; TCRdb's version includes in-frame clones alone and lacks a portion of them. The sample includes roughly 100,000 clones, roughly 90% seen only once; the top ten take roughly 6%. Sequenced: peripheral blood. This clonotype was obtained from a human donor in a cohort sampled during active COVID-19. The chain joins TRBV28 to TRBJ2-2, with 7 positions matching TRBD2. The CDR3 protein is CASSLASGNTGELFF. CDR3 coding DNA: TGTGCCAGCAGTTTGGCTAGCGGGAACACCGGGGAGCTGTTTTTT.